This passage covers 9 T cell receptor beta chains from one sample sequenced in a study of cytomegalovirus exposure and HLA in healthy donors. A multiplex PCR was run with 60 Vbeta primers and 13 Jbeta primers. Sequencing used immunoSEQ multiplex PCR; TCRdb keeps in-frame clones, though not all of them. The table lists some 190,000 clones, 75% to 90% of them singletons, with around 0.3% in the top ten. The sequenced material came from PBMCs. The source of these receptors is a woman in her 30s in good health and CMV-seronegative.

V gene TRBV5-4 combines with J gene TRBJ2-2; TRBD1 agrees at 9 bases. This CDR3 comprises 16 residues. CDR1 SGHNT and CDR2 YYREEE come from the germline V gene (reference sequence). V lost 4 bases to trimming and J lost 6 bases; unmatched junction nucleotides: 10. DNA of the CDR3: TGTGCCAGCAGCCCGACAGGGGGAACGATCGCCGGGGAGCTGTTTTTT. The encoded protein is CASSPTGGTIAGELFF.

The CDR3 loop is CASSPLGNTIYF. The DNA of the CDR3 is TGTGCCAGCAGCCCCCTGGGAAACACCATATATTTT. V gene TRBV7-9 combines with J gene TRBJ1-3; D unclear. CDR3 size: 12 residues. The germline CDR1 and CDR2 sequences are SEHNR and FQNEAQ (reference sequence). Trimming took off 5 bases at V and 4 bases at J, with 6 bases between the two ends.

This sequence joins TRBV2 and TRBJ2-5, with a tentative D call TRBD2 (7 bases). Germline CDR1 and CDR2: SNHLY and FYNNEI. Trimming removed 6 bases at V and 3 bases at J, with 14 bases between. The CDR3 length is 14 residues. The CDR3 sequence: CASSQRGGEETQYF. The CDR3 DNA follows: TGTGCCAGCAGCCAGAGGGGGGGAGAAGAGACCCAGTACTTC.

The rearrangement links TRBV28 to TRBJ2-1, with TRBD2 as a possible D gene (6 bases). This CDR3 has 12 residues. CDR1 MDHEN and CDR2 SYDVKM come from the germline V gene. Between the trimmed V and J ends, which lost 9 bases and 12 bases, there was a span of 18 bases. The CDR3 protein is CASERLGLGQFF. The CDR3 bases are TGTGCCAGTGAGCGTCTGGGACTTGGGCAGTTCTTC. Filled out from reference TRBV28 and TRBJ2-1, the complete variable domain reads DVKVTQSSRYLVKRTGEKVFLECVQDMDHENMFWYRQDPGLGLRLIYFSYDVKMKEKGDIPEGYSVSREKKERFSLILESASTNQTSMYLCASERLGLGQFFGPGTRLTVL.

The chain has TRBV28 and TRBJ2-5; weak D call: TRBD1 (5 bases). Trimming removed 5 bases at V and 5 bases at J, with 15 bases between. The germline gives CDR1 MDHEN, CDR2 SYDVKM. The CDR3 is 14 residues long. The CDR3 region is CASSPPGSLETQYF. The CDR3 DNA reads TGTGCCAGCAGTCCTCCAGGGTCTCTGGAGACCCAGTACTTC.

This clone was recorded a few times. This chain links TRBV30 with TRBJ2-5; TRBD1 matches at 9 bases. The J call may be wrong; the DNA end is better matched by TRBJ2-7. The CDR3 is made up of 15 amino acids. Germline loops: CDR1 GTSNPN, CDR2 SVGIG (reference sequence). The DNA of the CDR3 is TGTGCCTGGAGTGTAATGGGACAGGGAACTGACGAGCAGTACTTC. Protein: CAWSVMGQGTDEQYF.

The V call is TRBV7-9, the J call TRBJ2-5; 7 bases map to TRBD2. Unmatched junction bases numbered 7, after V lost 1 base and J lost 5 bases. CDR3 length equals 15 residues. The germline V gene has CDR1 SEHNR and CDR2 FQNEAQ (reference sequence). DNA of the CDR3: TGTGCCAGCAGCTTAGGGGGGAGCGGGGTCGAGACCCAGTACTTC. It translates to CASSLGGSGVETQYF.

This clone has more than one count but fewer than ten. V gene TRBV6-6 combines with J gene TRBJ2-3; D not certain. Germline lookup yields CDR1 MNHNY and CDR2 SVGAGI (reference sequence). CDR3 length: 15 amino acids. V shed 0 bases and J shed 6 bases, with 13 bases lying between them. For the CDR3, the DNA is TGTGCCAGCAGTTACTCCAGCGCCCAAGTCGATACGCAGTATTTT. This codes for CASSYSSAQVDTQYF.

This chain uses TRBV5-1 with TRBJ1-2, with 9 bases that match TRBD1. J gave up 8 bases and V 4 bases, and 9 bases lay outside the gene matches. The CDR3 totals 14 residues. Germline CDR1 is SGHRS and CDR2 is YFSETQ. The CDR3 here is CASSRGQGIEGYTF. CDR3 coding DNA: TGCGCCAGCAGCCGGGGACAGGGAATAGAGGGCTACACCTTC. The full variable domain, rest sourced from reference TRBV5-1 and TRBJ1-2, is KAGVTQTPRYLIKTRGQQVTLSCSPISGHRSVSWYQQTPGQGLQFLFEYFSETQRNKGNFPGRFSGRQFSNSRSEMNVSTLELGDSALYLCASSRGQGIEGYTFGSGTRLTVV.